This TCR beta chain was found in a study of human T cells and chemical hapten exposure. Study-level points and caveats: The study found expanded TCRs formed significantly more large CDR3 similarity clusters than controls.

TCRdb processed the RACE reads anew with MiXCR; each CDR3 protein has one entry. This table holds fewer than 100,000 distinct CDR3 sequences, roughly 12% found once. This clonotype was counted at least ten times. Its antigen is not identified. Time point denoted: patch test 2, 6 weeks after DPC sensitization. Sample treatment: therapeutic diphenylcyclopropenone sensitization with weekly scalp DPC. The germline V gene has CDR1 SGHRS and CDR2 YFSETQ. The CDR3 contains 16 residues. With 4 bases removed from V and 1 base from J, the gap between germline ends came to 12 bases. The sequence came from a man aged 18 to 30 with alopecia areata. Some clones in this sample may be carry-over from other donors' samples. This sequence joins TRBV5-1 and TRBJ2-6, with a tentative D call TRBD2 (5 bases). The sequencing here drew on whole blood, taken in connection with sensitization to the hapten diphenylcyclopropenone (DPC). The CDR3 loop reads CASSLIASSGANVLTF. CDR3 sequence (DNA): TGCGCCAGCAGCCTCATAGCGTCTTCTGGGGCCAACGTCCTGACTTTC.